Following are 27 T cell receptor beta chains from one sample sequenced in a study of cytomegalovirus exposure and HLA in healthy donors. PCR primers comprised 60 Vbeta and 13 Jbeta primers. Clones were sequenced by immunoSEQ multiplex PCR, and TCRdb holds only the in-frame ones, with some missing. This table holds 160,000 or so clones, 80% found once. Sequenced input: PBMCs. These receptors all stem from a male donor in good health and CMV-seropositive.

The chain has TRBV6-1 and TRBJ1-5, with TRBD1 as a possible D gene (6 bases). CDR1 and CDR2 from the germline V gene are MNHNS and SASEGT. The length of the CDR3 is 14 residues. Trimming took off 7 bases at V and 5 bases at J, with 15 bases between the two ends. This CDR3 is CASTQTGQHQPQHF. As DNA, the CDR3 is TGTGCCAGCACTCAAACCGGACAGCATCAGCCCCAGCATTTT.

The V and J genes are TRBV5-3 and TRBJ2-7; D might be TRBD1 (5 bases). TRBV5-3 is annotated as an ORF whose role is uncertain. The CDR3 has 10 residues. V lost 4 bases and J lost 9, with 8 bases in between. The CDR3 DNA reads as TGTGCCAGAAGCATAACAGGGCAGTACTTC. It yields the protein CARSITGQYF.

This clone is a singleton in its sample. The CDR3 here is CSVEKGGGRARELFF. The CDR3 coding sequence is TGCAGCGTTGAAAAGGGTGGCGGGAGGGCCCGGGAGCTGTTTTTT. The J gene is TRBJ2-2, the V gene TRBV29-1; 9 bases are shared with TRBD2. The CDR3 is made up of 15 amino acids. Losses at the gene ends were 2 bases for V and 9 bases for J; bases not matched to a gene: 10. Germline-derived CDR1 and CDR2 are SQVTM and ANQGSEA.

The chain couples TRBV28 to TRBJ1-2; D is possibly TRBD1 (5 bases). The CDR3 spans 12 residues. Trimming took 10 bases from V and 2 from J, leaving 11 bases between them. Germline loops: CDR1 MDHEN, CDR2 SYDVKM. The CDR3, as DNA: TGTGCCACTAAGTCAGGGAACTATGGCTACACCTTC. Translation: CATKSGNYGYTF.

The chain joins TRBV9 to TRBJ1-1, with D possibly matching TRBD1 (6 bases). Per the germline V gene, CDR1 is SGDLS and CDR2 is YYNGEE. CDR3 size: 15 residues. V was trimmed by 4 bases and J by 4 bases, leaving 17 bases between them. The CDR3: CASSTNRVGGTEAFF. In DNA, the CDR3 is TGTGCCAGCAGCACAAACAGGGTAGGAGGCACTGAAGCTTTCTTT.

This clone was recorded a few times. The chain has TRBV10-3 and TRBJ2-2, with TRBD2 identical over 8 bases. Germline CDR1 and CDR2: ENHRY and SYGVKD. With 5 bases clipped from V and 0 bases from J, the junction kept 2 bases outside the gene matches. The CDR3 sequence is 15 residues long. The CDR3 is CAISPGLANTGELFF. Here the CDR3 DNA reads TGTGCCATCAGTCCGGGACTAGCGAACACCGGGGAGCTGTTTTTT.

The gene calls are TRBV14 and TRBJ2-7, with D maybe TRBD2 (6 bases). The CDR3 is 13 amino acids. Germline V CDR1 and CDR2: SGHDN, FVKESK. Between the trimmed V and J ends, which lost 5 bases and 6 bases, there was a span of 14 bases. CDR3 DNA sequence: TGTGCCAGCAGCGCGACTAGATCGAGCGAGCAGTACTTC. Residues: CASSATRSSEQYF. Based on the CDR3 plus reference TRBV14 and TRBJ2-7, the full variable domain is EAGVTQFPSHSVIEKGQTVTLRCDPISGHDNLYWYRRVMGKEIKFLLHFVKESKQDESGMPNNRFLAERTGGTYSTLKVQPAELEDSGVYFCASSATRSSEQYFGPGTRLTVT.

The rearrangement joins TRBV6-6 to TRBJ2-4; possibly TRBD1 for D (6 bases). V was trimmed by 4 bases and J by 12 bases, leaving 19 bases between them. The germline V gene has CDR1 MNHNY and CDR2 SVGAGI (reference sequence). The CDR3 sequence is 14 residues long. CDR3 in amino acids: CASSLGSQGTTQYF. CDR3 DNA: TGTGCCAGCAGTTTGGGGTCCCAAGGGACAACTCAGTACTTC.

The chain combines TRBV7-2 with TRBJ1-3; 7 bases are shared with TRBD1. Germline CDR1 reads SGHTA; CDR2 reads FQGNSA. The CDR3 extends over 17 amino acids. V shed 3 bases, J shed 0 bases, and the junction held 8 bases outside the gene matches. CDR3 DNA sequence: TGTGCCAGCAGCTTTTTAGGGGGCCCATACTCTGGAAACACCATATATTTT. Amino acids: CASSFLGGPYSGNTIYF.

The genes are TRBV28 and TRBJ2-3; TRBD2 agrees at 7 bases. After removal of 2 bases from V and 5 bases from J, the junction contained 7 bases not matched to a gene. This CDR3 is 15 amino acids long. The germline V gene has CDR1 MDHEN and CDR2 SYDVKM. The CDR3 spells CASSLRSASGDTQYF. In DNA form, the CDR3 reads TGTGCCAGCAGTTTACGCTCCGCTAGCGGAGATACGCAGTATTTT. The full variable domain, in which reference TRBV28 and TRBJ2-3 provide the parts outside the CDR3, is DVKVTQSSRYLVKRTGEKVFLECVQDMDHENMFWYRQDPGLGLRLIYFSYDVKMKEKGDIPEGYSVSREKKERFSLILESASTNQTSMYLCASSLRSASGDTQYFGPGTRLTVL.

The rearrangement joins TRBV5-1 to TRBJ1-1, with 9 positions matching TRBD1. Trimming at V came to 4 bases and at J to 0 bases, leaving 7 bases not matched to a gene. The CDR3 is 16 residues long. Germline CDR1 reads SGHRS; CDR2 reads YFSETQ. In nucleotides, the CDR3 is TGCGCCAGCAGCCCAGCAGGACAGGGGATGAACACTGAAGCTTTCTTT. The encoded protein is CASSPAGQGMNTEAFF.

The gene calls are TRBV11-3 and TRBJ2-7; weak D call: TRBD2 (6 bases). V was clipped by 1 base and J by 3 bases, with 10 bases between them. CDR1 is SGHNT and CDR2 is YENEEA in the germline V gene. The CDR3 consists of 14 residues. The CDR3, as DNA: TGTGCCAGCAGCTTAGTGGAGGGCCACTACGAGCAGTACTTC. This sequence encodes CASSLVEGHYEQYF.

The V gene is TRBV18, the J gene TRBJ1-3, with D tentatively TRBD1 (5 bases). Trimming stripped 5 bases from V and 8 bases from J, with 16 bases between. Germline V lookup: CDR1 KGHSH, CDR2 LQKENI. The CDR3 has 14 amino acids. The DNA for the CDR3 is TGTGCCAGCTCATTCCGACAGTCTTTTGACACCATATATTTT. The encoded protein is CASSFRQSFDTIYF.

This sequence joins TRBV19 and TRBJ2-7, with D possibly TRBD2 on 6 matching bases. The germline CDR1 and CDR2 sequences are LNHDA and SQIVND (reference sequence). Trimming removed 3 bases at V and 2 bases at J, with 17 bases between. This CDR3 region has 16 residues. The CDR3 coding sequence is TGTGCCAGTAGTATTGGCCCCGGGAGTAGGACCTACGAGCAGTACTTC. It translates to CASSIGPGSRTYEQYF.

Concerning this clone itself: Mismatch with germline at one junction end may stem from a read error. The gene calls are TRBV7-8 and TRBJ1-4; 10 nucleotides match TRBD1. Germline lookup yields CDR1 SGHVS and CDR2 FQNEAQ. CDR3 length: 17 amino acids. The CDR3 DNA sequence: TGTGCCAGCAGCTCCCGACAGGGGGCGATGGTCAATGAAAAACTGCTTTTT. Its translation: CASSSRQGAMVNEKLLF.

The gene calls are TRBV7-9 and TRBJ1-1, with D possibly matching TRBD1 (5 bases). Germline loops: CDR1 SEHNR, CDR2 FQNEAQ (reference sequence). V lost 5 bases and J lost 4, with 14 bases in between. The CDR3 is made up of 14 amino acids. Here the CDR3 DNA reads TGTGCCAGCAGCCCCCGGGGGGGTTCCACTGAAGCTTTCTTT. Residues: CASSPRGGSTEAFF.

DNA of the CDR3: TGTGCCAGCAGCAGGGGGCCTACCTACGAGCAGTACTTC. Protein: CASSRGPTYEQYF. The chain couples TRBV25-1 to TRBJ2-7; 8 bases map to TRBD1. CDR1 is MGHDK and CDR2 is SYGVNS in the germline V gene. Trimming at V came to 6 bases and at J to 2 bases, leaving 3 bases not matched to a gene. This CDR3 contains 13 residues.

The V gene is TRBV27, the J gene TRBJ2-3; possible D gene TRBD2, 6 bases. The CDR3 runs 15 residues. Trimming shortened V by 3 bases and J by 1 base, and 11 bases separated the two germline ends. Per the germline V gene, CDR1 is MNHEY and CDR2 is SMNVEV (reference sequence). CDR3 sequence reads: CASSLSRRGTDTQYF. CDR3 coding DNA: TGTGCCAGCAGTTTGAGTAGGAGGGGCACAGATACGCAGTATTTT.

This chain connects TRBV7-9 to TRBJ1-2, with 10 positions matching TRBD1. The CDR3 has 14 amino acids. With 5 bases clipped from V and 3 bases from J, the junction kept 3 bases outside the gene matches. Germline CDR1 SEHNR, CDR2 FQNEAQ (reference sequence). The CDR3 is CASSSGTGDYGYTF. CDR3 nucleotides: TGTGCCAGCAGCAGTGGGACAGGGGACTATGGCTACACCTTC.

The chain has TRBV19 and TRBJ1-5, with D perhaps TRBD1 (6 bases). Trimming cost V 7 bases and J 5 bases, with 15 bases left between them. CDR1 LNHDA and CDR2 SQIVND come from the germline V gene (reference sequence). The CDR3 has 14 amino acids. As DNA, the CDR3 is TGTGCCAGTACCTCCACAGGGCACGATCAGCCCCAGCATTTT. The encoded protein is CASTSTGHDQPQHF.

This clone was seen a handful of times. The chain uses TRBV6-5 and TRBJ1-1; a weak D match, TRBD1 (6 bases). This CDR3 spans 15 amino acids. V was shortened by 6 bases and J by 4 bases, with 18 bases between the two germline ends. Germline V gene data show CDR1 as MNHEY and CDR2 as SVGAGI. CDR3 sequence reads: CASRIHTGPGTEAFF. Here the CDR3 DNA reads TGTGCCAGCAGGATTCACACAGGGCCGGGCACTGAAGCTTTCTTT.

The V and J genes are TRBV7-8 and TRBJ2-3, with 10 bases fitting TRBD2. The CDR3 covers 17 residues. Germline V gene data show CDR1 as SGHVS and CDR2 as FQNEAQ. V was pared by 6 bases and J by 0 bases, with 9 bases of the junction left unmatched. The CDR3 loop is CASSQGGAGGSTDTQYF. In DNA form, the CDR3 reads TGTGCCAGCAGTCAGGGGGGAGCGGGAGGGAGCACAGATACGCAGTATTTT.

V usage is TRBV28 and J usage is TRBJ1-3; 8 nucleotides agree with TRBD1. The V segment lost 5 bases and the J segment 2 bases; nucleotides outside the gene matches: 5. There are 15 residues in the CDR3. In germline, CDR1 is MDHEN, CDR2 SYDVKM. The CDR3 DNA sequence: TGTGCCAGCAGTCCGGGACAGGTCGCTGGAAACACCATATATTTT. Translating gives CASSPGQVAGNTIYF.

The chain is built from TRBV7-2 and TRBJ2-1; TRBD2 agrees at 10 bases. Germline CDR1 and CDR2: SGHTA and FQGNSA. The length of the CDR3 is 15 residues. Losses at the gene ends were 0 bases for V and 5 bases for J; bases not matched to a gene: 1. In nucleotides, the CDR3 is TGTGCCAGCAGCTTAGCCCTAGCGGGGGACAATGAGCAGTTCTTC. Amino acid sequence: CASSLALAGDNEQFF.

The chain recombines TRBV5-1 with TRBJ2-3; TRBD2 might be the D (7 bases). Germline V gives CDR1 SGHRS, CDR2 YFSETQ. V lost 1 base and J lost 2, with 20 bases in between. The CDR3 length is 18 residues. CDR3 DNA: TGCGCCAGCAGCTTGTTAGGGGGAGCGGGACCTTCCACAGATACGCAGTATTTT. Translating it yields CASSLLGGAGPSTDTQYF.

This clone was recorded only once. The V and J genes are TRBV28 and TRBJ2-7; TRBD2 matches at 11 bases. Per the germline V gene, CDR1 is MDHEN and CDR2 is SYDVKM. The CDR3 spans 18 residues. V was pared by 4 bases and J by 5 bases, with 16 bases of the junction left unmatched. The CDR3 nucleotides read TGTGCCAGCAGTTCGGGACTAGCGGATACTCTCCTAGTCCACGAGCAGTACTTC. It codes for CASSSGLADTLLVHEQYF.

The rearrangement links TRBV6-5 to TRBJ1-6; maybe TRBD1 (5 bases). Per germline, CDR1 MNHEY and CDR2 SVGAGI. Between the trimmed V and J ends, which lost 0 bases and 10 bases, there was a span of 10 bases. The CDR3 loop spans 14 amino acids. The DNA for the CDR3 is TGTGCCAGCAGTTACTCCAGGGAGGGATCACCCCTCCACTTT. It yields the protein CASSYSREGSPLHF.